This record covers a single T cell receptor beta chain. Its specificity is unknown. The assay was immunoSEQ multiplex PCR, and TCRdb's table has in-frame clones only and misses some. The sample contains some 70,000 clones, approximately 84% of which appear only once. The time point denotes: week 35, safety follow-up. A 20-mer mutant IDH1 peptide at 300 ug was injected subcutaneously with topical imiquimod. This sample was taken from a study of a mutant IDH1 vaccine in newly diagnosed glioma. Study-wide context: Patients were started on vaccination 4-6 weeks after radiotherapy alone, or with temozolomide cycles. A roughly 60% male, roughly 40% female split and a mean age of 40.4 years characterized treated patients.

Study-wide points: The vaccine induced immune responses, and these occurred in approximately 93% of patients.

This CDR3 comprises 15 residues. Germline V CDR1 and CDR2: SGHDN, FVKESK. The germline V and J ends were trimmed by 3 bases and 0 bases, with 11 bases remaining between them. The sample here was PBMCs, taken from a glioma patient whose treatment included an IDH1 peptide vaccine. This TCR was recovered from a man between 18 and 29 years old with glioma. The rearrangement joins TRBV14 to TRBJ1-2; a possible D gene is TRBD1 (6 bases). DNA for the CDR3: TGTGCCAGCAGCCAGCGGGGGCCGGCTAACTATGGCTACACCTTC. Its translation: CASSQRGPANYGYTF. The full variable domain, rest sourced from reference TRBV14 and TRBJ1-2, is EAGVTQFPSHSVIEKGQTVTLRCDPISGHDNLYWYRRVMGKEIKFLLHFVKESKQDESGMPNNRFLAERTGGTYSTLKVQPAELEDSGVYFCASSQRGPANYGYTFGSGTRLTVV.